The present T cell receptor (beta chain) was sequenced within a study of blood T cell repertoires in COVID-19. Overall study context: From the United States, Italy and Spain came samples of acute and convalescent COVID-19.

As processed by the authors: Estimation of nucleated cell counts was performed using reference gene primer amplification. Assay: immunoSEQ multiplex PCR; the TCRdb copy retains only in-frame clones and omits some. V and J calls and clone size are given by that table; D and trimming were obtained from the DNA. Altogether about 210,000 clones are present, approximately 80% being singletons, with the ten largest covering 5.5% to 8.5%. V was shortened by 3 bases and J by 7 bases, with 17 bases between the two germline ends. CDR3 length equals 16 residues. The germline CDR1 and CDR2 sequences are SGDLS and YYNGEE.

V usage is TRBV9 and J usage is TRBJ1-6, with TRBD1 as a possible D gene (6 bases). The sample taken for sequencing was peripheral blood. The clonotype was recovered from a man aged 55 to 69 with acute or convalescent COVID-19. DNA for the CDR3: TGTGCCAGCAGCGATTCAGGGGACGCCCGAAATTCACCCCTCCACTTT. Protein product: CASSDSGDARNSPLHF.